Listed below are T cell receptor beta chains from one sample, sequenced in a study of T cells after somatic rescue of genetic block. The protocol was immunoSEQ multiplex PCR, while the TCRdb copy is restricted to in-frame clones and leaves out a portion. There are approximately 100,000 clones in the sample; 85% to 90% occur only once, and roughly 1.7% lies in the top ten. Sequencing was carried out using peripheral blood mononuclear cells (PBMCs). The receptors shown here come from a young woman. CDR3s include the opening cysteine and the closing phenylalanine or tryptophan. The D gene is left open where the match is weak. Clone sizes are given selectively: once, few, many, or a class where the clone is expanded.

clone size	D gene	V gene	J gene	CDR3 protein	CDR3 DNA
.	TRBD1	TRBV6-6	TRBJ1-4	CASTRQGDEKLFF	TGTGCCAGCACCCGGCAGGGGGATGAAAAACTGTTTTTT
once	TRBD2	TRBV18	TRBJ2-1	CASSPIQLAGVAQSEQFF	TGTGCCAGCTCACCAATCCAGCTAGCGGGAGTCGCGCAAAGTGAGCAGTTCTTC
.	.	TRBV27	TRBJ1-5	CASSLRDSNQPQHF	TGTGCCAGCAGTTTAAGAGATTCCAATCAGCCCCAGCATTTT
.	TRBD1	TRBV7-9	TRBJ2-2	CASSSDREGTGELFF	TGTGCCAGCAGTTCGGACAGGGAAGGCACCGGGGAGCTGTTTTTT
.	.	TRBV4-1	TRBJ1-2	CASSQGPWPNYGYTF	TGCGCCAGCAGCCAAGGCCCCTGGCCTAACTATGGCTACACCTTC
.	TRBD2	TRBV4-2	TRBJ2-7	CASSQGLAGAYEQYF	TGTGCCAGCAGCCAAGGTCTAGCGGGAGCCTACGAGCAGTACTTC
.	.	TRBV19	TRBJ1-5	CASNPGGTNQPQHF	TGTGCCAGTAACCCTGGGGGTACCAATCAGCCCCAGCATTTT
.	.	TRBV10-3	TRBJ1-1	CAIGNQAGPYEAFF	TGTGCCATCGGCAATCAGGCGGGGCCTTATGAAGCTTTCTTT
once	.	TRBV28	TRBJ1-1	CASSFWGTEAFF	TGTGCCAGCAGTTTCTGGGGGACTGAAGCTTTCTTT
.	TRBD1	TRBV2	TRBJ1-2	CASNAGGGSYGYTF	TGTGCCAGCAACGCAGGGGGCGGGTCCTATGGCTACACCTTC
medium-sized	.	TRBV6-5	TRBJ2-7	CASSYRAEQYF	TGTGCCAGCAGTTACAGGGCCGAGCAGTACTTC
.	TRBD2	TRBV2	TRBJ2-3	CASRRGTSIGTDTQYF	TGTGCCAGCAGGAGGGGGACTAGCATCGGCACAGATACGCAGTATTTT
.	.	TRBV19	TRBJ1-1	CASSLTGNTEAFF	TGTGCCAGTAGCCTGACAGGGAACACTGAAGCTTTCTTT
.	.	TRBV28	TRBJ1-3	CASSLLGVSSGNTIYF	TGTGCCAGCAGTTTATTAGGAGTTAGCTCTGGAAACACCATATATTTT
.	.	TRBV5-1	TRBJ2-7	CASSEARYEQYF	TGCGCCAGCAGCGAGGCTCGATACGAGCAGTACTTC
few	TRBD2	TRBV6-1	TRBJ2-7	CASREGSGAHSYEQYF	TGTGCCAGCAGGGAAGGTAGCGGGGCTCACTCTTACGAGCAGTACTTC
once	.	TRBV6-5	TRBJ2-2	CASSYLGRTGELFF	TGTGCCAGCAGTTACTTGGGGAGGACCGGGGAGCTGTTTTTT
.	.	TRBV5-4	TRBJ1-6	CASSPGSSNSPLHF	TGTGCCAGCAGCCCGGGTTCGAGTAATTCACCCCTCCACTTT
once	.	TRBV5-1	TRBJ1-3	CASSLDPGAGNTIYF	TGCGCCAGCAGCTTGGACCCGGGAGCTGGAAACACCATATATTTT
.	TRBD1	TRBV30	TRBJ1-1	CAWSLDRGTEAFF	TGTGCCTGGAGTCTTGACAGGGGCACTGAAGCTTTCTTT
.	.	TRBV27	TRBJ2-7	CASRRLGGGSYEQYF	TGTGCCAGCAGGCGACTGGGAGGGGGGTCCTACGAGCAGTACTTC
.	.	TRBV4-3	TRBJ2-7	CASSVGLPYEQYF	TGCGCCAGCAGCGTGGGGCTGCCCTACGAGCAGTACTTC
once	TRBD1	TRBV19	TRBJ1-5	CASSMGQGRQPQHF	TGTGCCAGTAGTATGGGACAGGGTCGTCAGCCCCAGCATTTT
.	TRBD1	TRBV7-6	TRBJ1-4	CASSGQGRREKLFF	TGTGCCAGCTCAGGACAGGGTAGACGAGAAAAACTGTTTTTT
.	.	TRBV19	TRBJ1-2	CASTTRGAPGNYGYTF	TGTGCCAGCACAACCCGGGGAGCCCCGGGTAACTATGGCTACACCTTC
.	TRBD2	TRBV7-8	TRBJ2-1	CASSLQVAGVPYNEQFF	TGTGCCAGCAGCTTACAAGTAGCGGGAGTACCCTACAATGAGCAGTTCTTC
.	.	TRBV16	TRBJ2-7	CASSRTTEGPYEQYF	TGTGCCAGCAGCCGTACCACCGAGGGGCCCTACGAGCAGTACTTC
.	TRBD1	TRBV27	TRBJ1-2	CASSLYGTGFAGGGYTF	TGTGCCAGCAGTTTATATGGGACAGGCTTTGCCGGGGGCGGCTACACCTTC
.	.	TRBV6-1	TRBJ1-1	CAGQRNMNTEAFF	TGTGCCGGACAGAGAAATATGAACACTGAAGCTTTCTTT
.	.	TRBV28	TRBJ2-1	CVTVGESRLYNEQFF	TGTGTCACGGTGGGGGAGTCAAGGCTTTACAATGAGCAGTTCTTC
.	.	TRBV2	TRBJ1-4	CASSEENNEKLFF	TGTGCCAGCAGTGAAGAGAATAATGAAAAACTGTTTTTT
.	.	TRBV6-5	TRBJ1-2	CASSYTLARYLYGYTF	TGTGCCAGCAGTTACACTCTGGCCCGCTACCTCTATGGCTACACCTTC
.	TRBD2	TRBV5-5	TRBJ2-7	CASSLGPSGSSEQYF	TGTGCCAGCAGCTTGGGGCCTAGCGGGAGCTCCGAGCAGTACTTC
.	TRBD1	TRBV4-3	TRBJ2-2	CASSHGNPGQGASGELFF	TGCGCCAGCAGCCACGGAAATCCGGGACAGGGGGCCTCCGGGGAGCTGTTTTTT
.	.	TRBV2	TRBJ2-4	CTSWQAKNIQYF	TGTACAAGCTGGCAGGCCAAAAACATTCAGTACTTC
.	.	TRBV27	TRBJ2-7	CASSFAGSSYEQYF	TGTGCCAGCAGTTTTGCCGGGAGCTCCTACGAGCAGTACTTC
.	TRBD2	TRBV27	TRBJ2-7	CATKWSGSGREQYF	TGTGCCACTAAATGGTCGGGTAGCGGGAGGGAGCAGTACTTC
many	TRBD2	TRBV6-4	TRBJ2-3	CASSDSAGGPDTQYF	TGTGCCAGCAGTGACTCGGCGGGAGGGCCGGATACGCAGTATTTT
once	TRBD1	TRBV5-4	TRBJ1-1	CASSLEGGRAEAFF	TGTGCCAGCAGCTTGGAAGGGGGCAGGGCTGAAGCTTTCTTT
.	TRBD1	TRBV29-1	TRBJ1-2	CSVGGQGHTPGYGYTF	TGCAGCGTTGGGGGACAGGGGCATACGCCTGGCTATGGCTACACCTTC
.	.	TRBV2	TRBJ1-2	CASTGWRSKGYTF	TGTGCCAGCACGGGCTGGAGATCAAAGGGCTACACCTTC
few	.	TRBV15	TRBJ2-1	CATSMGLGEQFF	TGTGCCACCAGCATGGGCTTAGGTGAGCAGTTCTTC
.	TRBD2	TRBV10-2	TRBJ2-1	CASSSGRGGEQFF	TGCGCCAGCAGTAGCGGGAGGGGGGGTGAGCAGTTCTTC